This TCR beta chain is from a study of cytomegalovirus exposure and HLA in healthy donors. At the level of the study: An analysis done earlier identified 90 million to 120 million unique TCR beta sequences from roughly 190 million T cells. Whole-study findings and limits: TRBV6-2, TRBV6-3 and other indistinguishable V segments were excluded. Most TCR sequences were seen very rarely across donors, but some public TCRs occurred in many.

Use of 60 Vbeta and 13 Jbeta primers characterized the PCR. Sequencing used immunoSEQ multiplex PCR; TCRdb keeps in-frame clones, though not all of them. The sample has 250,000 to 350,000 clones; about nine tenths are singletons. The J segment lost 5 bases and the V segment lost 0 bases, leaving 1 base of the junction unmatched. Germline V lookup: CDR1 SGHRS, CDR2 YFSETQ. The CDR3 runs to 15 residues. This clone has a handful of counts. The antigen is undetermined. Other nucleotide sequences from this sample produce the same CDR3. The TCR originated in a man aged 40-49 years in good health and CMV-seropositive. The sequenced sample consisted of PBMCs. V gene TRBV5-1 combines with J gene TRBJ2-5, with 13 bases fitting TRBD2. The CDR3, as DNA: TGCGCCAGCAGCTTGGGGACTAGCGGGAGTGAGACCCAGTACTTC. Its translation: CASSLGTSGSETQYF.